This T cell receptor beta chain was sequenced during a study of cytomegalovirus exposure and HLA in healthy donors. With 60 Vbeta and 13 Jbeta primers, the PCR was carried out. Profiled with immunoSEQ multiplex PCR; TCRdb holds only in-frame clones, not every one. The table has 130,000 to 150,000 clones, approximately 78% seen once. Study-level results: Some TCR beta chains (roughly 160 of them) were listed as cytomegalovirus-associated. A later examination showed that TCR association rates differed by HLA locus, with DRB1 most and HLA-C fewest. Accurate prediction of most subjects' HLA-A and HLA-B alleles from TCR beta sequences was reported.

Comments on this clone: Antigen: not known.

The sequence was obtained from a woman aged 18-35 years in good health and CMV-seropositive. The sequencing sample was made of PBMCs.

CDR3 region: CASSIRGGQYEQYF. As DNA, the CDR3 is TGTGCCAGCAGTATCCGGGGCGGACAGTACGAGCAGTACTTC. This chain connects TRBV6-1 to TRBJ2-7; tentatively, D is TRBD1 (6 bases). From germline, CDR1 is MNHNS and CDR2 SASEGT. The CDR3 loop spans 14 amino acids. V gave up 5 bases and J gave up 4 bases, with 15 bases separating them.